Below, 26 T cell receptor beta chains from the same sample are listed, as sequenced in a study of siplizumab effects on memory and regulatory T cells. Generated by immunoSEQ multiplex PCR, the TCRdb table keeps only in-frame clones and is missing some. The sample has more than 95,000 clones, over 85% seen once. The source material was Tregs sorted from blood. The origin of the receptors is a human donor in good health.

The V call is TRBV4-1, the J call TRBJ2-1; D is perhaps TRBD1 or TRBD2 (5 bases each). The germline V and J ends were trimmed by 4 bases and 5 bases, with 15 bases remaining between them. Germline CDR1 and CDR2: MGHRA and YSYEKL. This CDR3 region has 15 residues. The CDR3 loop reads CASSPQAPGNNEQFF. The CDR3 nucleotides are TGCGCCAGCAGCCCACAGGCTCCGGGGAACAATGAGCAGTTCTTC.

This clone was picked up one time. DNA of the CDR3: TGTGCCAGCTCCGATGAGAGGGATCTGCCCCAGCATTTT. Translation gives CASSDERDLPQHF. The chain is built from TRBV18 and TRBJ1-5; D call uncertain. V lost 6 bases to trimming and J lost 9 bases, with 15 bases between them. Germline CDR1 and CDR2: KGHSH and LQKENI. CDR3 size: 13 residues. The full variable domain, with the rest looked up from reference TRBV18 and TRBJ1-5, is NAGVMQNPRHLVRRRGQEARLRCSPMKGHSHVYWYRQLPEEGLKFMVYLQKENIIDESGMPKERFSAEFPKEGPSILRIQQVVRGDSAAYFCASSDERDLPQHFGDGTRLSIL.

The CDR3 spells CASSLVVGGGNLGEQFF. CDR3 in DNA: TGTGCCAGCAGCTTAGTAGTAGGGGGCGGGAACCTTGGTGAGCAGTTCTTC. This rearrangement joins TRBV7-2 to TRBJ2-1, with D possibly TRBD1 on 7 matching bases. Trimming stripped 1 base from V and 9 bases from J, with 22 bases between. CDR1 SGHTA and CDR2 FQGNSA come from the germline V gene. CDR3 length: 17 residues.

Points on this clone: The same CDR3 can be traced to other DNA sequences in this sample. V is TRBV7-9 and J is TRBJ2-7, with D perhaps TRBD1 (5 bases). This CDR3 region has 13 residues. V was trimmed by 2 bases and J by 5 bases, leaving 10 bases between them. Germline CDR1 is SEHNR and CDR2 is FQNEAQ (reference sequence). This CDR3 reads CASSLLQGHEQYF. CDR3 DNA: TGTGCCAGCAGCTTACTTCAGGGCCACGAGCAGTACTTC.

This clone was observed once. The V gene is TRBV19, the J gene TRBJ2-2; D gene ambiguous. The CDR3 consists of 15 residues. The germline gives CDR1 LNHDA, CDR2 SQIVND (reference sequence). Trimming removed 2 bases at V and 9 bases at J, with 16 bases between. The CDR3 reads CASSISAAQGRELFF. The CDR3 DNA reads as TGTGCCAGTAGTATATCGGCAGCCCAAGGCCGGGAGCTGTTTTTT.

This chain joins TRBV2 and TRBJ1-1; tentatively, D is TRBD1 (5 bases). There are 13 residues in the CDR3. CDR1 and CDR2 (germline): SNHLY, FYNNEI. Trimming removed 3 bases at V and 3 bases at J, with 8 bases between. CDR3 region: CASSDETDTEAFF. The CDR3 bases are TGTGCCAGCAGTGATGAGACAGACACTGAAGCTTTCTTT.

The genes are TRBV7-9 and TRBJ1-1; D gene uncertain. Germline V gene data show CDR1 as SEHNR and CDR2 as FQNEAQ (reference sequence). There are 16 residues in the CDR3. The V gene lost 7 bases and the J gene lost 1 base, with 19 bases spanning the gap. For the CDR3, the DNA is TGTGCCAGCAAGCGCTATACAGACATCAAGAACACTGAAGCTTTCTTT. Its protein product is CASKRYTDIKNTEAFF.

A single count supports this clone. Other DNA sequences of this sample code for an identical CDR3. CDR3 residues: CASSLATSTDTQYF. The DNA for the CDR3 is TGCGCCAGCAGCTTGGCCACTAGCACAGATACGCAGTATTTT. This chain links TRBV5-1 with TRBJ2-3; D remains unclear. Trimming pared 0 bases from V and 0 bases from J, leaving 5 bases between. There are 14 residues in the CDR3. Germline V gene lookup returns CDR1 SGHRS and CDR2 YFSETQ.

This clone appeared a few times. The V gene is TRBV11-2, the J gene TRBJ1-5, with D maybe TRBD1 (6 bases). The germline V and J ends were trimmed by 4 bases and 0 bases, with 16 bases remaining between them. The CDR3 has 17 amino acids. From germline, CDR1 is SGHAT and CDR2 FQNNGV. DNA of the CDR3: TGTGCCAGCAGCTGGGACTCGGGGACATATAGCAATCAGCCCCAGCATTTT. This sequence encodes CASSWDSGTYSNQPQHF.

This clone has a single count. The chain uses TRBV6-5 and TRBJ2-7, with D possibly matching TRBD2 (5 bases). This CDR3 has 13 residues. Germline V gene data show CDR1 as MNHEY and CDR2 as SVGAGI. Trimming took 5 bases from V and 2 from J, leaving 10 bases between them. CDR3 coding DNA: TGTGCCAGCAGTACCCCGCGGGCCTACGAGCAGTACTTC. As protein: CASSTPRAYEQYF.

The chain is built from TRBV7-3 and TRBJ1-1; TRBD1 is a possible D gene (6 bases). V was cut by 6 bases and J by 1 base, with 12 bases left in between. CDR1 and CDR2 from the germline V gene are SGHTA and FQGTGA. The CDR3 sequence is 14 residues long. CDR3 region: CASSQQGSNTEAFF. CDR3 nucleotides: TGTGCCAGCAGTCAACAGGGCTCGAACACTGAAGCTTTCTTT.

Relative to its sample, this clone is medium-sized. This chain connects TRBV5-6 to TRBJ1-1; D is unresolved. With 0 bases removed from V and 3 bases from J, the gap between germline ends came to 12 bases. The CDR3 has 15 residues. Germline V gene sequence: CDR1 SGHDT, CDR2 YYEEEE. This chain's CDR3 is CASSLDRSGYTEAFF. In DNA form, the CDR3 reads TGTGCCAGCAGCTTGGATCGTTCGGGTTACACTGAAGCTTTCTTT. The whole variable domain, filled in from reference TRBV5-6 and TRBJ1-1, reads DAGVTQSPTHLIKTRGQQVTLRCSPKSGHDTVSWYQQALGQGPQFIFQYYEEEERQRGNFPDRFSGHQFPNYSSELNVNALLLGDSALYLCASSLDRSGYTEAFFGQGTRLTVV.

This chain uses TRBV7-3 with TRBJ2-5; the D gene is possibly TRBD1 (5 bases). Germline V lookup: CDR1 SGHTA, CDR2 FQGTGA. The CDR3 covers 15 residues. The V end lost 4 bases, the J end lost 3 bases, and 15 bases lay between the germline ends. CDR3 amino acids: CASSWGRVSEETQYF. The DNA of the CDR3 is TGTGCCAGCAGCTGGGGCCGGGTATCGGAAGAGACCCAGTACTTC.

This clone showed up just a few times. The rearrangement uses TRBV4-1 and TRBJ1-1, with a tentative D call TRBD1 (6 bases). Germline V gives CDR1 MGHRA, CDR2 YSYEKL. Trimming took off 4 bases at V and 2 bases at J, with 14 bases between the two ends. The CDR3 consists of 15 residues. CDR3: CASSRVQGLNTEAFF. CDR3 nucleotides: TGCGCCAGCAGCCGCGTACAGGGCTTAAACACTGAAGCTTTCTTT.

The gene calls are TRBV5-1 and TRBJ2-5; D is undetermined. The CDR3 has 11 amino acids. Germline CDR1 SGHRS, CDR2 YFSETQ. The V end was cut by 1 base, the J end by 2 bases, with 0 bases between. CDR3 nucleotides: TGCGCCAGCAGCTTGCAAGAGACCCAGTACTTC. Translation: CASSLQETQYF.

The V and J genes are TRBV29-1 and TRBJ1-3, with D possibly TRBD1 on 5 matching bases. V lost 6 bases to trimming and J lost 2 bases, with 11 bases between them. In germline, CDR1 is SQVTM, CDR2 ANQGSEA. This CDR3 is built from 13 residues. The CDR3 DNA is TGCAGCGTCTTGGGACTTACTGGAAACACCATATATTTT. This sequence encodes CSVLGLTGNTIYF.

This chain connects TRBV14 to TRBJ1-2; no clear D. CDR1 is SGHDN and CDR2 is FVKESK in the germline V gene. With 4 bases removed from V and 6 bases from J, the gap between germline ends came to 12 bases. The CDR3 loop spans 13 amino acids. CDR3 nucleotides: TGTGCCAGCAGCCCTAGCCAGGCCCATGGCTACACCTTC. Translation: CASSPSQAHGYTF.

This chain connects TRBV10-3 to TRBJ1-4; TRBD1 agrees at 8 bases. V trimming: 10 bases; J trimming: 5 bases; junction bases outside the gene matches: 6. The CDR3 totals 13 residues. Germline V CDR1 and CDR2: ENHRY, SYGVKD. The CDR3 DNA follows: TGTGCCACCAGGGACAGGTCGAATGAAAAACTGTTTTTT. Translation: CATRDRSNEKLFF.

The chain carries TRBV18 and TRBJ2-1; 8 nucleotides agree with TRBD1. The germline CDR1 and CDR2 sequences are KGHSH and LQKENI. This CDR3 region has 14 residues. Trimming cost V 0 bases and J 6 bases; bases outside gene matches: 1. In nucleotides, the CDR3 is TGTGCCAGCTCACCACCAGACAGGGGCAATGAGCAGTTCTTC. Protein sequence: CASSPPDRGNEQFF.

The V and J genes are TRBV5-1 and TRBJ1-3; no firm D call. The CDR3 loop spans 15 amino acids. CDR1 is SGHRS, CDR2 YFSETQ, per germline. Deletions cut 4 bases from V and 1 base from J, with 12 bases between. The CDR3 loop reads CASSPFGGSGNTIYF. CDR3 in DNA: TGCGCCAGCAGCCCTTTCGGCGGTTCTGGAAACACCATATATTTT.

V is TRBV7-8 and J is TRBJ2-2; possible D gene TRBD2, 5 bases. The V gene's germline CDR1 is SGHVS and CDR2 FQNEAQ. V lost 5 bases to trimming and J lost 0 bases, with 19 bases between them. The CDR3 totals 18 residues. Here the CDR3 reads CASSDPLDGNANTGELFF. As DNA, the CDR3 is TGTGCCAGCAGCGACCCCCTGGACGGGAATGCGAACACCGGGGAGCTGTTTTTT. Combining the CDR3 with reference TRBV7-8 and TRBJ2-2 gives the whole variable domain GAGVSQSPRYKVAKRGQDVALRCDPISGHVSLFWYQQALGQGPEFLTYFQNEAQLDKSGLPSDRFFAERPEGSVSTLKIQRTQQEDSAVYLCASSDPLDGNANTGELFFGEGSRLTVL.

V gene TRBV30 combines with J gene TRBJ2-2; D is unclear. Trimming stripped 3 bases from V and 6 bases from J, with 5 bases between. This CDR3 is 11 amino acids long. Germline values: CDR1 GTSNPN, CDR2 SVGIG (reference sequence). CDR3 in amino acids: CAWRISGELFF. CDR3 nucleotide sequence: TGTGCCTGGAGGATTTCCGGGGAGCTGTTTTTT.

The chain couples TRBV5-4 to TRBJ2-7, with 9 bases fitting TRBD2. The ends lost 2 bases at V and 2 bases at J; junction bases unmatched: 5. This CDR3 contains 15 residues. CDR1 and CDR2 (germline): SGHNT, YYREEE (reference sequence). The CDR3, as DNA: TGTGCCAGCAGCTTTGGGCTAGCGGGGACCTACGAGCAGTACTTC. It yields the protein CASSFGLAGTYEQYF.

The chain recombines TRBV11-2 with TRBJ2-7, with D perhaps matching TRBD1 (6 bases). V was clipped by 5 bases and J by 1 base, with 15 bases between them. The germline CDR1 and CDR2 sequences are SGHAT and FQNNGV. This CDR3 has 15 residues. The DNA of the CDR3 is TGTGCCAGCAGCCCGCCGGGACATAGATCCTACGAGCAGTACTTC. Amino acid sequence: CASSPPGHRSYEQYF.

The chain combines TRBV5-6 with TRBJ1-2; TRBD1 is a possible D gene (6 bases). This CDR3 comprises 13 residues. The V gene's germline CDR1 is SGHDT and CDR2 YYEEEE. Trimming removed 0 bases at V and 4 bases at J, with 7 bases between. This CDR3 is CASSLGTAYGYTF. In DNA, the CDR3 is TGTGCCAGCAGCTTGGGGACAGCCTATGGCTACACCTTC.

V usage is TRBV11-2 and J usage is TRBJ2-7; 7 nucleotides agree with TRBD2. The CDR3 runs 13 residues. In germline, CDR1 is SGHAT, CDR2 FQNNGV. V shed 1 base and J 6 bases; nucleotides not matched to a gene: 3. The DNA for the CDR3 is TGTGCCAGCAGCTTAGGGGGGGGTAGCGAGCAGTACTTC. Translating gives CASSLGGGSEQYF.